This T cell receptor (beta chain) was captured in a study of cytomegalovirus exposure and HLA in healthy donors (dated by TCRdb to the late 2010s). Broadly, across the study: According to an earlier analysis of around 600 of the donors, about 179 million T cells yielded 90 million to 130 million unique TCR beta sequences and about 300 Gb of sequence data. An early release that covered 640 HLA-typed donors contained around 300 gigabases of sequencing data and tens of millions of unique TCR sequences. Among the roughly 430 genotyped donors, around 81% belonged to the genetic ancestry cluster associated with self-reported Caucasian donors. The study was designed to test whether signatures of past pathogen exposure could be identified by cataloging public T cell receptors. Using immunosequencing, the study profiled T cell repertoires from 640 or so subjects and related those repertoires to cytomegalovirus serostatus. Along with the approximately 670-subject first cohort, a separate validation cohort of more than 90 different subjects was used. The study combined high-throughput TCR immunosequencing, statistical association of individual TCRs with disease status, and machine learning to predict cytomegalovirus infection status. A later analysis re-examined previously published TCR beta repertoires from around 670 donors and added high-resolution HLA genotyping to investigate patterns of TCR occurrence. In the later analysis, no new phenotypic data were used to find candidate immune exposures; instead, reliance was placed on TCR beta sequences and their occurrence across donors. An earlier analysis of around 640 of the donors used high-throughput TCR beta sequencing to judge whether each TCR beta V gene segment behaved as functional or pseudogenic. Donor age, sex, ethnicity and CMV serostatus were collected together with the repertoire data. Genome-wide SNP genotypes for about 65% of the roughly 700 donors were used in a later genetic analysis, which treated that subset as a discovery cohort. Every repertoire in the discovery cohort had been generated on one and the same sequencing platform. Class I and class II HLA loci were covered by the typing at four-digit resolution. Typing coverage differed by locus: A, B, C, DRB1 and DQB1 were typed in about 629-640 donors, DQA1 in 522, DPA1 in 600 to 610, and DPB1 in roughly 450. A handful of DR-DQ haplotypes were handled as single units for association and clustering because linkage in the cohort was strong. Among some 410 genotyped donors of the cohort, an average of approximately 240,000 unique TCR beta nucleotide sequences were sequenced per donor, about a sixth of them non-productive.

According to the germline V gene, CDR1 reads SQVTM and CDR2 reads ANQGSEA. The CDR3 sequence holds 15 residues, the cysteine and phenylalanine included. The entry retains the CDR3 DNA only, 45 bases that are in frame from base 1. The V end gives up 4 bases and the J end 4 bases, leaving 10 bases in the junction not matched to a gene. Details on this clone: Its antigen remains unidentified. Base-call qualities are not available, and no considerably larger clone is one nucleotide away.

The cohort consisted of 666 healthy bone marrow donors. At the time of sampling, every cohort member was nominally healthy, though immune exposures that went unrecorded were likely present. The donor was CMV seropositive and belonged to the group of 250 to 300 seropositive cohort members. A peripheral blood sample was provided by each donor, and peripheral blood mononuclear cells were used for TCR beta sequencing. Genomic DNA was extracted from the blood cell samples with the Qiagen DNeasy Blood Extraction Kit. Receptors were amplified or captured by the immunoSEQ multiplex PCR assay. For the multiplex PCR, a mixture combining 60 forward primers for TCR Vbeta segments and 13 reverse primers for TCR Jbeta segments was used. The CDR3 region of rearranged TCR beta genes was amplified from genomic DNA by a multiplex PCR assay. The Illumina HiSeq System was used to sequence the amplified TCR beta libraries as 87-base-pair reads. As for the authors' bioinformatics: A later analysis tallied some 79 million unique TCR beta chains across the approximately 670 repertoires, and around 12 million of those chains were shared by two or more donors. Raw reads were error-corrected and collapsed into unique sequences by a nearest-neighbor algorithm in which closely related sequences were merged to remove PCR and sequencing errors. To assign V, D and J gene segments, CDR3 sequences were aligned to IMGT reference sequences. For a sequence to be retained, at least a six-nucleotide match to both a V gene segment and a J gene segment was required. Rearrangements were classified as productive when the CDR3 lacked stop codons and remained in frame with V and J, and all other rearrangements were classified as non-productive. Following IMGT convention, CDR3 was defined as the stretch from the second conserved V-encoded cysteine up to the conserved J-encoded phenylalanine. Sequences without an unambiguous match to a single V gene segment were excluded from the earlier analysis of 500 to 700 of the donors. In an earlier analysis of roughly 600 of the donors, a V segment was called functional when productive rearrangements were above 56.7%, and segregating when the standard deviation between donors exceeded 5%. A statistical classification framework was built to diagnose cytomegalovirus status from the catalog of TCR beta chain sequences. In a later analysis, TCR nucleotide sequences were compared against IMGT/GENE-DB human TR gene sequences so that V and J genes could be assigned. Using the TCRdist pipeline, a later analysis assigned CDR3 sequences along with most-parsimonious VDJ recombination scenarios. In a later analysis, every TCR beta chain was defined by the combination of its CDR3 amino acid sequence and its V-gene family, and reads without a unique V-gene family were dropped. To address suspected cross-contamination and a sequencing artifact, a later analysis removed around 590 highly shared, low-generation-probability nucleotide sequences. For each public chain, a later analysis derived a clonal expansion index from normalized ranks of inferred template counts within each repertoire. A later analysis computed generation probabilities with a VDJ recombination model fitted to out-of-frame rearrangements, and checked the results against IGoR. In a later analysis, hypergeometric tests were used to score TCR-TCR, TCR-HLA and TCR-CMV co-occurrence, with a repertoire-size bias correction applied to TCR pairs. In a later analysis, false discovery rates were estimated by permuting HLA or CMV assignments 20 times. In a later analysis, co-occurring TCRs were grouped with DBSCAN, and TCRdist sequence similarity was added when clustering was performed within HLA-allele-positive subsets. Repertoires with fewer than 30,000 or more than 120,000 public chains, plus five repertoires with anomalous nucleotide sharing, were excluded from co-occurrence clustering. Sourced from immuneACCESS, this table was stored by TCRdb with only in-frame sequences that have V and J called. A share of the clones is absent; for the studies checked, an unresolved V gene accounts for under half, and the remainder has no known explanation. The DNA was the basis for D and trimming; V, J and clone size are from that table. The sample has more than 75,000 clones on record, roughly 81% of them singletons. The biggest ten clones account for around 5.6% of the sample.

General study outcomes and caveats: In a later analysis, HLA-associated TCR beta chains were found to be more clonally expanded and to have lower generation probabilities than equally common non-associated chains. Linkage disequilibrium might explain the correlated functional status among segregating V segments, but an unknown experimental factor could not be ruled out. Broadly in line with IMGT annotations, most TCR beta V segments showed up in productive rearrangements about 90% or about 30% of the time in an earlier analysis of approximately 600 of the donors. Some IMGT-functional V segments, including TRBV6-2 and TRBV6-3, could not be told apart with the 87-base-pair reads, so those segments were excluded. Over 15 rarely observed V segments, including chromosome 9 orphons, were excluded from the earlier analysis of a few hundred of the donors because counts were too low. A cluster of highly shared sequence variants was judged likely to be a technical artifact of the sequencing pipeline. Assigning TCR associations to individual alleles was difficult when HLA alleles, especially DR and DQ, strongly co-occurred. The study listed 150 to 200 TCR beta chains as associated with cytomegalovirus. A further reported finding was that TCR beta sequences accurately predicted the HLA-A and HLA-B alleles for most subjects in the first cohort. CMV serostatus was the only immune exposure information available for the cohort. This cohort had only TCR beta chains sequenced, and the lack of alpha or paired-chain data limited which features could be detected. A later genetic analysis associated a missense DCLRE1C variant with V-gene and J-gene trimming of TCR beta chains, and an independent cohort replicated the association. The classifier was reported to diagnose cytomegalovirus status with high specificity and sensitivity in both the original and validation cohorts. According to the authors, the approach could potentially be generalized to other disease states and immunological phenotypes. Specific HLA alleles were associated with 15,000 to 20,000 TCR beta sequences at a false discovery rate of 0.05 in a later analysis. Because some donors lacked HLA typing at each locus, the association tests relied only on the typed subset. According to a later analysis, most CMV-associated TCR beta chains appeared to be HLA-restricted, and the HLA associations seemed to be driven largely by CMV exposure. Most TCR sequences were seen in very few donors, while some public TCRs were found in many individuals. Several of the top co-occurrence clusters appeared to be linked to parvovirus B19, influenza, CMV and Epstein-Barr virus, according to a later analysis. Presence/absence analyses assumed roughly uniform sequencing depth across donors, an assumption that may not hold. In vitro tests confirmed that a few of the cytomegalovirus-associated TCR beta chains recognize cytomegalovirus antigens. A later analysis found that TCR association rates varied across HLA loci, with DRB1 alleles showing the most associated TCRs and HLA-C alleles the fewest. According to a later genetic analysis, donors in an Asian-associated ancestry cluster had fewer N-insertions in productive TCRs than the roughly 700-donor mean.

The receptor was derived from a woman aged 18-29 years in good health and CMV-seropositive. Recombination linked TRBV29-1 to TRBJ2-5, with 9 bases in between that match TRBD2. The sample consisted of PBMCs. The bases are TGCAGCGTTGGTCTCGCGGGAGGGGGTGGAGAGACCCAGTACTTC. This codes for CSVGLAGGGGETQYF.